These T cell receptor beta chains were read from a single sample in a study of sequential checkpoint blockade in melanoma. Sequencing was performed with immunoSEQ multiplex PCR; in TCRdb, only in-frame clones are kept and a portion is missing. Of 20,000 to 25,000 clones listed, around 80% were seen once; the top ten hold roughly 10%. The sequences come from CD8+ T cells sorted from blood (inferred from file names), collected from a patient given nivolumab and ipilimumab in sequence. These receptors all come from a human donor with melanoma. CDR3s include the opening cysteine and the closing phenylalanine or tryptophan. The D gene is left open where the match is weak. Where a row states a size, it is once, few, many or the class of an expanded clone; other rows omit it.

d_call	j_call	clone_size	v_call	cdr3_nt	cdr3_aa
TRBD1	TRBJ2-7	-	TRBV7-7	TGTGCTAGCAGCCGCGGACAGGGATACGAGCAGTACTTC	CASSRGQGYEQYF
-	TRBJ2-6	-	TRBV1	TGCACCAGCAGTTATAGAAGTTTGTGCCAAAGTCGGGCCAACGTCCTGACTTTC	CTSSYRSLCQSRANVLTF
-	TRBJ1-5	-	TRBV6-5	TGTGCCAGCAGTCCTGTCTGGGGGCATAATCAGCCCCAGCATTTT	CASSPVWGHNQPQHF
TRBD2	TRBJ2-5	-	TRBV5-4	TGTGCCAGCAGCTTGGACCGACTAGCGGGAGTAGAGACCCAGTACTTC	CASSLDRLAGVETQYF
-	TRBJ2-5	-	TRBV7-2	TGTGCCAGCAGCTTGGGCCTGGTTGGGGAGACCCAGTACTTC	CASSLGLVGETQYF
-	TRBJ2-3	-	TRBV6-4	TGTGCCAGCAGGTCTAGCACAGATACGCAGTATTTT	CASRSSTDTQYF
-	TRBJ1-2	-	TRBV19	TGTGCCAGTAGCAGTCAGAACACGCTTATGGGCTACACCTTC	CASSSQNTLMGYTF
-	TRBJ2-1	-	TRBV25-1	TGTGCCAGCAGTGTGGACGGAGGCTCCTACAATGAGCAGTTCTTC	CASSVDGGSYNEQFF
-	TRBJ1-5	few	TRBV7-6	TGTGCCAGCAGCTTAAATCGGGATCAGCCCCAGCATTTT	CASSLNRDQPQHF
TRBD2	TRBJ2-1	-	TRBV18	TGTGCCAGCTCACCCGGGGGACTAGCTCTGAGCTCCTACAATGAGCAGTTCTTC	CASSPGGLALSSYNEQFF
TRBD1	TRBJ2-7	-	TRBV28	TGTGCCAGCAGTCAACAGGGGCCCCTTAACGAGCAGTACTTC	CASSQQGPLNEQYF
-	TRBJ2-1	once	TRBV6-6	TGTGCCAGCAGTTGGGGGAGGCGGAGGGAGAATGAGCAGTTCTTC	CASSWGRRRENEQFF
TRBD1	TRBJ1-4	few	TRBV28	TGTGCCAGCAGTTTATTCGGACAGGTCTCAGGTGAAAAACTGTTTTTT	CASSLFGQVSGEKLFF
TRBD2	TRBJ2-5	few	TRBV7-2	TGTGCCAGCAGCCCCTTTAGCGGGAGGTTAGAGACCCAGTACTTC	CASSPFSGRLETQYF
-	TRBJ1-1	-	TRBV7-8	TGTGCCAGCCGGGGGGGGGCTTCGGAAGCTTTCTTT	CASRGGASEAFF
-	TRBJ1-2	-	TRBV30	TGTGCCTGGAGTACGGGCGGGAATGGCTACACCTTC	CAWSTGGNGYTF
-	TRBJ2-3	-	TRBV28	TGTGCCAGCAGTTTAGAGTTGAGCGGTGGAGATACGCAGTATTTT	CASSLELSGGDTQYF
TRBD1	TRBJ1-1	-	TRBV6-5	TGTGCCAGCAGTCCCTGGACAGGGAGAAGTGAAGCTTTCTTT	CASSPWTGRSEAFF
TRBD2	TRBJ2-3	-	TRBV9	TGTGCCAGCAGCGTAGGCACTAGCGGCACAGATACGCAGTATTTT	CASSVGTSGTDTQYF
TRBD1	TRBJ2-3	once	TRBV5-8	TGTGCCAGCAGCTTGGGAGACAGGGGCCTCACAGATACGCAGTATTTT	CASSLGDRGLTDTQYF
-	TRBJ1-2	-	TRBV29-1	TGCAGCGTTGCGGCAGGGTCTACTAACTATGGCTACACCTTC	CSVAAGSTNYGYTF
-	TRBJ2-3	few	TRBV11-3	TGTGCCAGCAGCGGGGGAGGTCCCCCATTAAGTACGCAGTATTTT	CASSGGGPPLSTQYF
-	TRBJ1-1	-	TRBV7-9	TGTGCCAGCAGCACTAAAGAACCCGGGACTGAAGCTTTCTTT	CASSTKEPGTEAFF
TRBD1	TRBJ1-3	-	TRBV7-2	TGTGCCAGCAGCTCTCGCTTCGGACAGGACTCTGGAAACACCATATATTTT	CASSSRFGQDSGNTIYF
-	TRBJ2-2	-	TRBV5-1	TGCGCCAGCAGTACCGGGACAAAAAACACCGGGGAGCTGTTTTTT	CASSTGTKNTGELFF
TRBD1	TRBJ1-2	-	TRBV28	TGTGCCAGCAGCCACCGGGACAGCAGAAGAGGGAACTATGGCTACACCTTC	CASSHRDSRRGNYGYTF
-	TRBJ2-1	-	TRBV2	TGTGCCAGCAGTGAGCAGGGCTTTTCCTACAATGAGCAGTTCTTC	CASSEQGFSYNEQFF
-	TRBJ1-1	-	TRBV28	TGTGCCAGCAGTGCATACAGGGTAGGGACTGAAGCTTTCTTT	CASSAYRVGTEAFF
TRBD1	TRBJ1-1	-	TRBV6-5	TGTGCCAGCAGAGGCTTTCAGGGGGCGCACACTGAAGCTTTCTTT	CASRGFQGAHTEAFF
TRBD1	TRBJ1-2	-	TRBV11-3	TGTGCCAGCAGCTTAGGGCTAGCCAGGGGGCAAAATGGCTACACCTTC	CASSLGLARGQNGYTF
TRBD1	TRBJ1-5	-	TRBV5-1	TGCGCCAGCAGCTTACAGGGGGGGGAGCAGCCCCAGCATTTT	CASSLQGGEQPQHF